A single sample gave rise to the 12 T cell receptor beta chains below, sequenced in a study of blood T cell repertoires in COVID-19. Produced via immunoSEQ multiplex PCR; TCRdb's table is partial and in-frame only. Seen here are about 68,000 clones, roughly 89% observed once, and the top ten hold 7% to 8.5%. Sequenced input: peripheral blood. These receptors were obtained from a man younger than 45 with acute or convalescent COVID-19.

This clone came up many times. The chain links TRBV28 to TRBJ1-1, with 9 bases identical to TRBD1. This CDR3 spans 13 amino acids. The J segment lost 5 bases and the V segment lost 5 bases, leaving 3 bases of the junction unmatched. CDR1 is MDHEN, CDR2 SYDVKM, per germline. The CDR3 sequence is CASSRDRVTEAFF. In DNA, the CDR3 is TGTGCCAGCAGTAGGGACAGGGTGACTGAAGCTTTCTTT.

The chain combines TRBV28 with TRBJ2-7, with 12 bases lining up with TRBD2. CDR1 and CDR2 from the germline V gene are MDHEN and SYDVKM. The V gene end was trimmed by 0 bases and the J gene end by 3 bases; junction bases not matched to a gene: 0. The CDR3 sequence is 15 residues long. CDR3 bases: TGTGCCAGCAGTTTATGGACTAGCGGGAGCTACGAGCAGTACTTC. Its protein product is CASSLWTSGSYEQYF. The complete variable domain, with remaining parts taken from reference TRBV28 and TRBJ2-7, reads DVKVTQSSRYLVKRTGEKVFLECVQDMDHENMFWYRQDPGLGLRLIYFSYDVKMKEKGDIPEGYSVSREKKERFSLILESASTNQTSMYLCASSLWTSGSYEQYFGPGTRLTVT.

J is TRBJ1-6 and V is TRBV18, with D possibly TRBD1 on 6 matching bases. CDR1 KGHSH and CDR2 LQKENI come from the germline V gene. The germline V and J ends were trimmed by 3 bases and 10 bases, with 13 bases remaining between them. CDR3 length equals 14 residues. The CDR3 reads CASSPGQLKSPLHF. The CDR3 region has the DNA TGTGCCAGCTCACCCGGACAGTTAAAATCACCCCTCCACTTT.

CDR3 sequence reads: CASRTKTGTTGDTQYF. The CDR3 DNA reads TGTGCCAGCAGGACAAAGACCGGGACTACAGGAGATACGCAGTATTTT. This chain joins TRBV5-6 and TRBJ2-3; 7 bases agree with TRBD2. V lost 5 bases to trimming and J lost 5 bases; unmatched junction nucleotides: 14. The CDR3 spans 16 residues. Germline V gives CDR1 SGHDT, CDR2 YYEEEE.

The CDR3 DNA sequence: TGTGCCAGCAGTGAAGCGTTCCAGAGGAGGGGCACAGATACGCAGTATTTT. Residues: CASSEAFQRRGTDTQYF. This chain links TRBV6-1 with TRBJ2-3; D is perhaps TRBD2 (6 bases). V was cut by 0 bases and J by 1 base, with 14 bases left in between. The CDR3 has 17 residues. Germline assignment: CDR1 MNHNS and CDR2 SASEGT.

This clone was seen a single time. The genes are TRBV5-5 and TRBJ2-2, with D possibly matching TRBD1 (6 bases). Trimming removed 2 bases at V and 3 bases at J, with 8 bases between. The CDR3 has 14 amino acids. Germline CDR1 reads SGHKS; CDR2 reads YYEKEE (reference sequence). The CDR3 coding sequence is TGTGCCAGCAGCTTAGGACAGTACACCGGGGAGCTGTTTTTT. Translation gives CASSLGQYTGELFF.

This rearrangement joins TRBV9 to TRBJ2-7, with 9 bases that match TRBD2. Per the germline V gene, CDR1 is SGDLS and CDR2 is YYNGEE. With V trimmed by 0 bases and J by 3 bases, 4 bases remained unmatched. The CDR3 length is 15 residues. The CDR3: CASSVASGTNYEQYF. DNA for the CDR3: TGTGCCAGCAGCGTAGCTAGCGGGACCAACTACGAGCAGTACTTC.

The chain uses TRBV12-5 and TRBJ2-1; D is undetermined. The CDR3 runs 13 residues. V was trimmed by 7 bases and J by 6 bases, leaving 13 bases between them. The V gene's germline CDR1 is LGHNT and CDR2 FRNRAP. In DNA, the CDR3 is TGTGCTAGTGCCAGATACCCGGGCAATGAGCAGTTCTTC. It specifies CASARYPGNEQFF.

The genes are TRBV2 and TRBJ1-5; a weak D match, TRBD1 (6 bases). V was shortened by 7 bases and J by 0 bases, with 13 bases between the two germline ends. CDR1 is SNHLY, CDR2 FYNNEI, per germline. The CDR3 totals 15 residues. The CDR3 loop reads CASKGQSGSNQPQHF. CDR3 coding DNA: TGTGCCAGCAAGGGACAATCGGGTAGCAATCAGCCCCAGCATTTT.

The chain combines TRBV24-1 with TRBJ2-3; D is unresolved. The germline CDR1 and CDR2 sequences are KGHDR and SFDVKD. CDR3 length: 16 amino acids. V lost 3 bases, J lost 4 bases, and 16 bases lay in between. CDR3 sequence (DNA): TGTGCCACCAGTGATGCCCGGGTTCAAGAGGCAGATACGCAGTATTTT. As protein: CATSDARVQEADTQYF.

The chain carries TRBV19 and TRBJ2-6, with D hard to call. V was clipped by 3 bases and J by 0 bases, with 6 bases between them. Germline values: CDR1 LNHDA, CDR2 SQIVND (reference sequence). The CDR3 runs 15 residues. Written as DNA, the CDR3 is TGTGCCAGTAGTATCTCGAGCTCTGGGGCCAACGTCCTGACTTTC. Translation: CASSISSSGANVLTF.

The chain employs TRBV28 and TRBJ1-5, with D possibly matching TRBD1 (6 bases). CDR1 is MDHEN, CDR2 SYDVKM, per germline. The CDR3 contains 16 residues. The germline V and J ends were trimmed by 1 base and 4 bases, with 14 bases remaining between them. The CDR3 is CASSLYRGIGNQPQHF. In DNA, the CDR3 is TGTGCCAGCAGTTTATATAGGGGGATAGGGAATCAGCCCCAGCATTTT.